The clone carrying this T cell receptor (beta chain) was picked up one time. What it binds is not known. The data originate from a study of shared clonotypes between healthy human individuals. Approximately 27,000 T cell genomes, or approximately 270 ng DNA, went into replicate PCRs of unsorted PBMC. Here immunoSEQ multiplex PCR was the method, and the copy in TCRdb shows in-frame clones only, minus some. Of roughly 500,000 clones in the sample, 60% to 85% were seen once. Healthy HIV-negative adults without recent acute infections or vaccinations served as donors. The study, taken as a whole, reports: In having few donors, the study represented limited genetic and exposure-history diversity.

Sequenced sample: PBMCs. The sequence derives from a middle-aged woman in good health. Some clones in this sample may be carry-over from other donors' samples.

CDR3 residues: CASSEQDVRQGVSYGYTF. The CDR3 DNA reads as TGTGCCAGCAGTGAACAGGACGTCAGGCAGGGGGTTTCCTATGGCTACACCTTC. The gene calls are TRBV2 and TRBJ1-2, with 7 bases aligning to TRBD1. The CDR3 has 18 residues. Looked up from germline, CDR1 is SNHLY and CDR2 is FYNNEI. V gave up 2 bases and J gave up 4 bases; unmatched junction bases: 16.